Reported below is one TCR beta chain. Authors' methods: The authors estimated nucleated cell counts from reference gene primer amplification. Sequencing used immunoSEQ multiplex PCR; TCRdb keeps in-frame clones, though not all of them. V and J calls and clone size are copied from that table; D and trimming were computed from the DNA. This sample has fewer than 250,000 clones, with roughly 89% found just once. The entry originates in a study of blood T cell repertoires in COVID-19. Overall study context: Collection of acute and convalescent COVID-19 samples took place in the United States, Italy and Spain. In each case, the material was cDNA or gDNA derived from T cells, B-cell-depleted T cells, or PBMCs.

Germline V gene lookup returns CDR1 SGHRS and CDR2 YFSETQ. Trimming left V 8 bases short and J 3 bases short, with 26 bases between. The CDR3 sequence is 17 residues long. What was sequenced was peripheral blood. The chain joins TRBV5-1 to TRBJ1-1; D is ambiguous. This sequence originates from a man between 60 and 75 years old who had recovered from COVID-19. CDR3: CASRGFERLVYYTEAFF. CDR3 DNA sequence: TGCGCCAGTCGTGGATTCGAGCGCCTAGTTTATTACACTGAAGCTTTCTTT.